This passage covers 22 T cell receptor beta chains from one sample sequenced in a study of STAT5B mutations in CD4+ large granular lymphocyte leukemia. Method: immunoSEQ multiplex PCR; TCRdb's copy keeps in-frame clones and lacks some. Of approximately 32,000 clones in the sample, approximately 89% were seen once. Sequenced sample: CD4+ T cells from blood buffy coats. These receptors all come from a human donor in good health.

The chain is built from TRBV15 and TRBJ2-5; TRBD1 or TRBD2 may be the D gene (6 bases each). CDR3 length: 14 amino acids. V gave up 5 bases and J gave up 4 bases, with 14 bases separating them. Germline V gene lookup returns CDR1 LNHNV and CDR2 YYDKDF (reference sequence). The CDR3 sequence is CATSLGGTTETQYF. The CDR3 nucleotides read TGTGCCACCAGCTTGGGGGGCACTACAGAGACCCAGTACTTC.

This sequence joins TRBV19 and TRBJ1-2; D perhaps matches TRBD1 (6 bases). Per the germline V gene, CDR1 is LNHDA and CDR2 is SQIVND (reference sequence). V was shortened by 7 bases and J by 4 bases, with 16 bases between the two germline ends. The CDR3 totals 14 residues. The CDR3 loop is CASTKQGFSYGYTF. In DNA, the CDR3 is TGTGCCAGTACCAAACAGGGATTTAGCTATGGCTACACCTTC.

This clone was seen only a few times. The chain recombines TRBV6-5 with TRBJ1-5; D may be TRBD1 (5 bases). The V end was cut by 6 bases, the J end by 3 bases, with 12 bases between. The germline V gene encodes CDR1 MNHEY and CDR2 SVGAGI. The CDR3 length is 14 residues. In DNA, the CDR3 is TGTGCCAGCAGAGCCCCGGACACCAATCAGCCCCAGCATTTT. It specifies CASRAPDTNQPQHF.

CDR3 region: CASSLEGVSLWETQYF. In DNA form, the CDR3 reads TGTGCCAGCAGCTTGGAAGGGGTGTCCTTGTGGGAGACCCAGTACTTC. V is TRBV5-5 and J is TRBJ2-5; tentatively, D is TRBD1 (5 bases). CDR3 length: 16 residues. V lost 0 bases to trimming and J lost 5 bases, with 17 bases between them. Germline assignment: CDR1 SGHKS and CDR2 YYEKEE (reference sequence).

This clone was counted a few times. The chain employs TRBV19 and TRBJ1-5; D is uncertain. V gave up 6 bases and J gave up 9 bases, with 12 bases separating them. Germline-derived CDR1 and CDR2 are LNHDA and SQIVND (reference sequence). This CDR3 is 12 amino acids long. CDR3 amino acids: CASSLSLRPQHF. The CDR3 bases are TGTGCCAGTAGCCTCTCTCTCCGGCCCCAGCATTTT. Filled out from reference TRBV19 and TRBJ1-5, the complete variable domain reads DGGITQSPKYLFRKEGQNVTLSCEQNLNHDAMYWYRQDPGQGLRLIYYSQIVNDFQKGDIAEGYSVSREKKESFPLTVTSAQKNPTAFYLCASSLSLRPQHFGDGTRLSIL.

Written as DNA, the CDR3 is TGTGCCAGCAGCTCCAACAGGGGCCTTGCAGATACGCAGTATTTT. Protein product: CASSSNRGLADTQYF. The chain combines TRBV5-4 with TRBJ2-3; TRBD1 matches at 7 bases. V trimming: 3 bases; J trimming: 4 bases; junction bases outside the gene matches: 8. The length of the CDR3 is 15 residues. Looked up from germline, CDR1 is SGHNT and CDR2 is YYREEE (reference sequence).

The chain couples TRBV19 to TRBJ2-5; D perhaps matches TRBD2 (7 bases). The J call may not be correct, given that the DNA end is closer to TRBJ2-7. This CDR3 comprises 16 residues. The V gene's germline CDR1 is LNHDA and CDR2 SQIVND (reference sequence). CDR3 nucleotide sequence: TGTGCCAGTAGTACCTCCCTTCGGGGGGCGCTTTACGAGCAGTACTTC. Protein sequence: CASSTSLRGALYEQYF.

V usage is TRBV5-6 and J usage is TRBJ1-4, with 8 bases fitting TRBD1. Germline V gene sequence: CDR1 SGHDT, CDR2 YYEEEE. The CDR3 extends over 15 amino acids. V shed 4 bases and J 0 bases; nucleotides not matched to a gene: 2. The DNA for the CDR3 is TGTGCCAGCAGCCGGGACAGGACAACTAATGAAAAACTGTTTTTT. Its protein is CASSRDRTTNEKLFF.

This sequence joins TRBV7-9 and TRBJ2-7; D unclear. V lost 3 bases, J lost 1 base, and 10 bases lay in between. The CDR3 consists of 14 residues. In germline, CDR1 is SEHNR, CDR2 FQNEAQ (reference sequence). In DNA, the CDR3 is TGTGCCAGCAGCTTGGGCAGTACTTCCTACGAGCAGTACTTC. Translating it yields CASSLGSTSYEQYF. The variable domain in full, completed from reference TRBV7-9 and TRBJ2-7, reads DTGVSQNPRHKITKRGQNVTFRCDPISEHNRLYWYRQTLGQGPEFLTYFQNEAQLEKSRLLSDRFSAERPKGSFSTLEIQRTEQGDSAMYLCASSLGSTSYEQYFGPGTRLTVT.

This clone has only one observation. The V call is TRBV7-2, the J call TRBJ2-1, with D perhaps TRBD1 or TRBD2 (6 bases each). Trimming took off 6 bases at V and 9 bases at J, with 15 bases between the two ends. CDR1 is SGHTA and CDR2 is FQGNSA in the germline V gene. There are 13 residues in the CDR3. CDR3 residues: CASSSGGRREQFF. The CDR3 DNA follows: TGTGCCAGCAGTTCCGGGGGCAGGCGTGAGCAGTTCTTC.

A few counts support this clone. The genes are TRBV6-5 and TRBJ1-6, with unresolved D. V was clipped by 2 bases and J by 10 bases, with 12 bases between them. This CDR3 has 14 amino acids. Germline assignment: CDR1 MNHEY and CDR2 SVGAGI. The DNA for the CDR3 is TGTGCCAGCAGTTACCGCCGGAGCCAATCACCCCTCCACTTT. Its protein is CASSYRRSQSPLHF.

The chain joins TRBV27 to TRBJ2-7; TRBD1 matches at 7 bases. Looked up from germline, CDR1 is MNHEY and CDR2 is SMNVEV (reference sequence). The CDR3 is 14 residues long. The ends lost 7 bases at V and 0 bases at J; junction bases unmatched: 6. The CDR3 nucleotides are TGTGCCAGCACCTCGGACAGGACCTCCTACGAGCAGTACTTC. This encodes CASTSDRTSYEQYF.

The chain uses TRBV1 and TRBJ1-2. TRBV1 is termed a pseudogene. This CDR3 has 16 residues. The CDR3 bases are TGCACCAGCAGCCCAACACGGGGGGGATCCAACTATGGCTACACCTTC. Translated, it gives CTSSPTRGGSNYGYTF.

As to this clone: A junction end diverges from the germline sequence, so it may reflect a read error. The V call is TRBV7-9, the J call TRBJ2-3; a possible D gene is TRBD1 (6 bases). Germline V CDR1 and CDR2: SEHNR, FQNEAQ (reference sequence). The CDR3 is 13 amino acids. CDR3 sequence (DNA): TGTGCCAGCAGCTTGTTGGATAGGACAGCAGTCAATTTT. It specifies CASSLLDRTAVNF.

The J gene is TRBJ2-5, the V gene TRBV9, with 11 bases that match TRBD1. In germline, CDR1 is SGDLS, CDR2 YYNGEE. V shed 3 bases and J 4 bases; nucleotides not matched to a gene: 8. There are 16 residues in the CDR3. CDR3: CASSAITGTGGETQYF. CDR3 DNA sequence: TGTGCCAGCAGCGCAATTACCGGGACAGGGGGAGAGACCCAGTACTTC.

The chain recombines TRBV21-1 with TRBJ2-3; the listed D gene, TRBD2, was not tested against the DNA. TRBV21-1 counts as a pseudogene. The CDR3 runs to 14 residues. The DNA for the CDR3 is TGTGCCAGCAGCAAACGCGGGACCACAGATACGCAGTATTTT. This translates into CASSKRGTTDTQYF.

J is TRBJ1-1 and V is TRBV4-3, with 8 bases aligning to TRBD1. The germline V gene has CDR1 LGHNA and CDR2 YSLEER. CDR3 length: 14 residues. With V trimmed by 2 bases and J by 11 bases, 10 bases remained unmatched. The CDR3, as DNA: TGCGCCAGCAGCCAAACAGGGTCGCGGGACAGGGCTTTCTTT. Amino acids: CASSQTGSRDRAFF.

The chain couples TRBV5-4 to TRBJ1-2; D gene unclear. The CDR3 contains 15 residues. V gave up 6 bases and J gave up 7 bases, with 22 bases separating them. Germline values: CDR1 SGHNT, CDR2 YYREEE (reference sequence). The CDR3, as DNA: TGTGCCAGCACCCTGAGGTATGGGCCTTGGGGTGGCTACACCTTC. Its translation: CASTLRYGPWGGYTF.

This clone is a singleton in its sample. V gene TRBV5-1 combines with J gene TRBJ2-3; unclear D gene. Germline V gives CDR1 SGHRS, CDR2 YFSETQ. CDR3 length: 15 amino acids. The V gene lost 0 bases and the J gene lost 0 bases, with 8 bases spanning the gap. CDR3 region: CASSLGWVSTDTQYF. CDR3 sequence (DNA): TGCGCCAGCAGCTTGGGGTGGGTCAGCACAGATACGCAGTATTTT. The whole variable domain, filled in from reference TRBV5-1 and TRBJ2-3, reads KAGVTQTPRYLIKTRGQQVTLSCSPISGHRSVSWYQQTPGQGLQFLFEYFSETQRNKGNFPGRFSGRQFSNSRSEMNVSTLELGDSALYLCASSLGWVSTDTQYFGPGTRLTVL.

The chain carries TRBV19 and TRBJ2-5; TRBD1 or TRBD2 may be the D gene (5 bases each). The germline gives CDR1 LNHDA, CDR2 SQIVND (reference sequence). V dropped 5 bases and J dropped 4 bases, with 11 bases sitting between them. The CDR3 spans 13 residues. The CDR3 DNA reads TGTGCCAGTAGTTCCAGGGACCGAGAGACCCAGTACTTC. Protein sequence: CASSSRDRETQYF.

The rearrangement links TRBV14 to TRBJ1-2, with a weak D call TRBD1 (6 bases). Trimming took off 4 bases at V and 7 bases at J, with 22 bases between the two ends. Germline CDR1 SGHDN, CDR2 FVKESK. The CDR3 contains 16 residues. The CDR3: CASSPPVGGRRSGYTF. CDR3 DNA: TGTGCCAGCAGCCCTCCGGTCGGGGGGCGGAGAAGTGGCTACACCTTC.

The CDR3 nucleotides are TGTGCCAGCAGCTTATACGGGGGAGCCGTTTACAATGAGCAGTTCTTC. This translates into CASSLYGGAVYNEQFF. The chain couples TRBV7-9 to TRBJ2-1; a weak D match, TRBD2 (6 bases). The CDR3 runs to 16 residues. V was clipped by 2 bases and J by 4 bases, with 15 bases between them. Germline CDR1 SEHNR, CDR2 FQNEAQ (reference sequence).